The sequence of this T cell receptor beta chain was determined in a study of T cell responses to AZD1222 COVID-19 vaccine. Sequencing used immunoSEQ multiplex PCR; TCRdb keeps in-frame clones, though not all of them. Counted here are fewer than 80,000 clones, 75% to 85% occurring once; the ten biggest clones make up around 25%. V dropped 0 bases and J dropped 4 bases, with 13 bases sitting between them. Germline V gene lookup returns CDR1 SGDLS and CDR2 YYNGEE. This CDR3 contains 15 residues. General observations from the study: The study sampled repertoires only after the peak T cell response. The donor group comprised mostly white British people and more females; the analysis possibly underestimated clonal diversity. Variant regions that are unmutated are reportedly the target of nearly half of spike-specific TCRs.

Comment on this clone: What it binds is not known.

The clonotype comes from an adult in good health. Specimen: peripheral blood, collected on day 0 of MenACWY control vaccination. The chain recombines TRBV9 with TRBJ2-5; D is possibly TRBD1 or TRBD2 (6 bases each). The DNA for the CDR3 is TGTGCCAGCAGCGTAGTAGGGGGGCAGAGAGAGACCCAGTACTTC. Protein sequence: CASSVVGGQRETQYF.